This TCR beta chain was identified during a study of blood T cell repertoires in COVID-19. On the study more broadly: Donors in the United States, Italy and Spain gave samples during acute or convalescent COVID-19. The analysed material was cDNA or gDNA that came from T cells, B-cell-depleted T cells, or PBMCs.

Trimming stripped 1 base from V and 4 bases from J, with 17 bases between. This CDR3 has 17 amino acids. Germline CDR1 and CDR2: LNHNV and YYDKDF (reference sequence). In the original processing: It was from reference gene primer amplification that nucleated cell counts were estimated. This table comes from immunoSEQ multiplex PCR, and its TCRdb copy is limited to in-frame clones, with some not included. V and J calls plus clone size are reproduced from that table; the DNA served to infer D and trimming. The repertoire consists of roughly 120,000 clones, with 90% occurring once and the leading ten covering 1.8%.

Specimen: peripheral blood. The clonotype comes from a human donor with active COVID-19. The donor label of this sample is uncertain. The chain has TRBV15 and TRBJ1-5, with D possibly being TRBD1 (6 bases). This CDR3 is CATSRVGGRGANQPQHF. CDR3 sequence (DNA): TGTGCCACCAGCAGAGTCGGTGGCAGGGGTGCAAATCAGCCCCAGCATTTT.